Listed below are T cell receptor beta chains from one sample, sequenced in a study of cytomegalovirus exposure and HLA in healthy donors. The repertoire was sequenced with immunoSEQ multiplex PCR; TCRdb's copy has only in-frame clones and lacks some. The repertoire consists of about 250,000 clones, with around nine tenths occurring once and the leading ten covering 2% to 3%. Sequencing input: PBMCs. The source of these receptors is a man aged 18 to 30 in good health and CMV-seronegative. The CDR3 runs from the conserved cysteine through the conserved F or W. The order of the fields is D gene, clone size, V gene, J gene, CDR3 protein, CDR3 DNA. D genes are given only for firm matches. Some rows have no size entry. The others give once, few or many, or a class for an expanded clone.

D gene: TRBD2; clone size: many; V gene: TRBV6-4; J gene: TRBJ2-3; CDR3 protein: CASSDISGGTDTQYF; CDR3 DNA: TGTGCCAGCAGCGATATTTCGGGGGGAACAGATACGCAGTATTTT
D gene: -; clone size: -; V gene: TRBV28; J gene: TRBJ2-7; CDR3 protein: CASSLWGGTAYEQYF; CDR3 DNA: TGTGCCAGCAGTTTATGGGGCGGGACGGCCTACGAGCAGTACTTC
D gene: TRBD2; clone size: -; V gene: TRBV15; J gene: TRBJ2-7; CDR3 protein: CATSWGLAGPYEQYF; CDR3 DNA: TGTGCCACCAGCTGGGGACTAGCGGGACCCTACGAGCAGTACTTC
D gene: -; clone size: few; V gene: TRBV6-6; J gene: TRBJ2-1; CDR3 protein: CASSYFRQFF; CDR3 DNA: TGTGCCAGCAGTTACTTCCGGCAGTTCTTC
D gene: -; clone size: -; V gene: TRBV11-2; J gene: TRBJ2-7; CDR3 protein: CASSVRESFLSYEQYF; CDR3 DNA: TGTGCCAGCAGCGTCCGGGAGAGTTTCCTCTCCTACGAGCAGTACTTC
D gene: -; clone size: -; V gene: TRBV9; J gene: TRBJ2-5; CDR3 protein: CASSPPTDRETQYF; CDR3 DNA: TGTGCCAGCAGCCCCCCGACAGATAGGGAGACCCAGTACTTC
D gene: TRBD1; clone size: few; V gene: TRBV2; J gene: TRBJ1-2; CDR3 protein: CASSPPGQGTYGYTF; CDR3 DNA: TGTGCCAGCAGTCCACCGGGACAGGGGACCTATGGCTACACCTTC
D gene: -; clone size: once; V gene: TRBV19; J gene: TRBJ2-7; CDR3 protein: CASSIVGSSYEQYF; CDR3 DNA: TGTGCCAGTAGTATAGTTGGGAGTTCCTACGAGCAGTACTTC
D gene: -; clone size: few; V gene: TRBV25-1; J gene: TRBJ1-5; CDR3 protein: CASSEQGYNQPQHF; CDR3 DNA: TGTGCCAGCAGCGAACAGGGCTACAATCAGCCCCAGCATTTT
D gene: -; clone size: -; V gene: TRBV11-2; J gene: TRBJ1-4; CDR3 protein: CASSLVKGTMKKLFF; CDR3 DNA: TGTGCCAGCAGCTTAGTCAAAGGGACAATGAAAAAACTGTTTTTT
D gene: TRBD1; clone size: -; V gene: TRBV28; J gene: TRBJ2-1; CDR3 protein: CASSVAGGDNEQFF; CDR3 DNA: TGTGCCAGCAGTGTGGCAGGGGGAGACAATGAGCAGTTCTTC
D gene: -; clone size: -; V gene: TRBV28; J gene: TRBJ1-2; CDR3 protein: CASSTQGRNGYTF; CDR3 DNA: TGTGCCAGCAGCACCCAGGGTAGAAATGGCTACACCTTC
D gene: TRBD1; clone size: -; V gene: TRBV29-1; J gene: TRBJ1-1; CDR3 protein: CSVEQGENTEAFF; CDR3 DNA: TGCAGCGTTGAACAGGGGGAGAACACTGAAGCTTTCTTT
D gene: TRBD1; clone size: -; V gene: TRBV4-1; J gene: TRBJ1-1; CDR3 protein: CASSQDRGGTGIFEAFF; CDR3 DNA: TGCGCCAGCAGCCAAGATCGCGGTGGGACAGGGATTTTTGAAGCTTTCTTT
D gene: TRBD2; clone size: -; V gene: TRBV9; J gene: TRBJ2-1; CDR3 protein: CASSVTSGRINEQFF; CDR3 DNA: TGTGCCAGCAGCGTGACTAGCGGGAGAATTAATGAGCAGTTCTTC
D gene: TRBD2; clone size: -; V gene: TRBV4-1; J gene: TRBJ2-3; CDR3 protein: CASSPGLAGHIDTQYF; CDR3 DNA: TGCGCCAGCAGCCCAGGACTAGCGGGTCATATAGATACGCAGTATTTT
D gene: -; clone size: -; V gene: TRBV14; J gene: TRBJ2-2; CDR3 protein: CAWQRDSPRANTGELFF; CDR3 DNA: TGTGCCTGGCAAAGGGACTCCCCCCGAGCGAACACCGGGGAGCTGTTTTTT
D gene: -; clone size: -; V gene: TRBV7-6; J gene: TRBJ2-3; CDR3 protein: CASSFGGLESDTQYF; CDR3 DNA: TGTGCCAGCAGCTTCGGGGGTCTTGAATCAGATACGCAGTATTTT
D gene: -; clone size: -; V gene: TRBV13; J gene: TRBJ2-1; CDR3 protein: CASSSNPDRGHNEQFF; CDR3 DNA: TGTGCCAGCAGCTCGAACCCGGACAGAGGCCACAATGAGCAGTTCTTC
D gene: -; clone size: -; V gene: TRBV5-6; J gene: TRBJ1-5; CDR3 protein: CASSRQVDNQPQHF; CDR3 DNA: TGTGCCAGCAGCCGACAGGTCGACAATCAGCCCCAGCATTTT
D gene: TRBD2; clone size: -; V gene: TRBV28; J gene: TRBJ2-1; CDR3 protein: CASTSRGGGQYNEQFF; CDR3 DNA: TGTGCCAGCACCTCCCGGGGCGGGGGTCAATACAATGAGCAGTTCTTC
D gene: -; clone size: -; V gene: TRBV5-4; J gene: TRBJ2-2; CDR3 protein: CATLVTGELFF; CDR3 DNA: TGTGCCACCCTAGTCACCGGGGAGCTGTTTTTT
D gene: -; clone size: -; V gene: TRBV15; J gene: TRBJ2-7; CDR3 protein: CATSRDLGYYEQYF; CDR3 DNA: TGTGCCACCAGCAGAGATCTGGGCTACTACGAGCAGTACTTC
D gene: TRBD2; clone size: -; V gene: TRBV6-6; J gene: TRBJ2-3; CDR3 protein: CASRVGGRPTDTQYF; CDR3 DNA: TGTGCCAGCAGAGTGGGCGGGAGGCCCACAGATACGCAGTATTTT
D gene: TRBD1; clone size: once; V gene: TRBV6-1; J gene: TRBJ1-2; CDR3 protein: CAGSGQVYGYTF; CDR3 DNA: TGTGCCGGGAGCGGACAGGTATATGGCTACACCTTC
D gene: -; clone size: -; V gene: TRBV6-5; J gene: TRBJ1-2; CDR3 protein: CASSQTDNYGYTF; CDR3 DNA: TGTGCCAGCAGCCAGACAGATAACTATGGCTACACCTTC
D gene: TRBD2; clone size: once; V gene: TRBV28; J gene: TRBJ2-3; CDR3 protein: CASSYPPIERGGHTDTQYF; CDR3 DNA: TGTGCCAGCAGTTACCCCCCGATTGAGCGGGGGGGACACACAGATACGCAGTATTTT
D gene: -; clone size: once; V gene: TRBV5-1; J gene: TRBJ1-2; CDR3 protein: CASSLVSRFYGYTF; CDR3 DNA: TGCGCCAGCAGCTTGGTGTCCAGGTTCTATGGCTACACCTTC
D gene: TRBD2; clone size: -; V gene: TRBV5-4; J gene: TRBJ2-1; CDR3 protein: CASSRSAGDGNEQFF; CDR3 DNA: TGTGCCAGCAGCCGATCAGCGGGAGACGGCAATGAGCAGTTCTTC
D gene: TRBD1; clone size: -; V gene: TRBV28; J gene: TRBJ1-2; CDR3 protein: CASYTRDRLRSYGYTF; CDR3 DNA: TGTGCCAGTTATACCCGGGACAGGCTTAGGAGCTATGGCTACACCTTC
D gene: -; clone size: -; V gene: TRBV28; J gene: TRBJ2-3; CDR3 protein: CASSLSLSHSITQYF; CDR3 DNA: TGTGCCAGCAGTTTATCCCTCAGTCATAGCATTACGCAGTATTTT
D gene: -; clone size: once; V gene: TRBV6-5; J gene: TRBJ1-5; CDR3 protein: CAIGQLSNQPQHF; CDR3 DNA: TGTGCCATAGGACAGCTAAGCAATCAGCCCCAGCATTTT
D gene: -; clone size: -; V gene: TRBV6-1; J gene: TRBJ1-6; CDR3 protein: CASSSESGTPLHF; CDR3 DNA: TGTGCCAGCAGCTCGGAGAGTGGAACACCCCTCCACTTT
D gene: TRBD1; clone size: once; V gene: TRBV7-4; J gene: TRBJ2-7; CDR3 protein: CASSPGTGGYEQYF; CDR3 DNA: TGTGCCAGCAGCCCCGGGACAGGGGGCTACGAGCAGTACTTC
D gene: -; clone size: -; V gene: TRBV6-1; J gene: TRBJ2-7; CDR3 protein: CASSERTRGGEQYF; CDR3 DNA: TGTGCCAGCAGTGAAAGAACTCGAGGGGGTGAGCAGTACTTC
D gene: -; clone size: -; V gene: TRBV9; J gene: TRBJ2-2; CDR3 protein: CASSVDRRVGPGELFF; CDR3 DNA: TGTGCCAGCAGCGTAGATAGGAGGGTTGGACCCGGGGAGCTGTTTTTT
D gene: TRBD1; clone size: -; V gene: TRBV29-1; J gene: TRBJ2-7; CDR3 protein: CSVEIDRVHEQYF; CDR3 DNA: TGCAGCGTTGAGATAGACAGGGTCCACGAGCAGTACTTC
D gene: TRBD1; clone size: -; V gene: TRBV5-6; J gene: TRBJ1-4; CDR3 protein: CATESQGANEKLFF; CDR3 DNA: TGTGCCACTGAGTCACAGGGGGCTAATGAAAAACTGTTTTTT
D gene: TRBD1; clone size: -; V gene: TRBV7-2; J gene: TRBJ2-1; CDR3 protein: CASSLTGGDDNEQFF; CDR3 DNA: TGTGCCAGCAGCTTGACAGGGGGGGATGACAATGAGCAGTTCTTC
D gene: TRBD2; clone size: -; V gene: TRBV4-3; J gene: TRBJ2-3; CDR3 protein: CASSHPVAGGTDTQYF; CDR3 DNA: TGCGCCAGCAGCCACCCCGTAGCGGGGGGCACAGATACGCAGTATTTT
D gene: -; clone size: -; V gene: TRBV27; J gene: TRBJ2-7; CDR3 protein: CASSLFSGYEQYF; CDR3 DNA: TGTGCCAGCAGTTTATTTTCAGGGTACGAGCAGTACTTC
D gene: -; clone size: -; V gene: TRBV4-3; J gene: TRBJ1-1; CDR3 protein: CASSQERAEISFF; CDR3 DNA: TGCGCCAGCAGCCAAGAGCGGGCAGAAATATCTTTCTTT
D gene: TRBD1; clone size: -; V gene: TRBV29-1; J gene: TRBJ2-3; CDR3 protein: CSVVTGDTQYF; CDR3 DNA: TGCAGCGTTGTGACAGGGGATACGCAGTATTTT
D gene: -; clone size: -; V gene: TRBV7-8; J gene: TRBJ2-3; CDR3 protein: CASSLLGGHTDTQYF; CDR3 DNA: TGTGCCAGCAGCCTACTCGGGGGTCACACAGATACGCAGTATTTT
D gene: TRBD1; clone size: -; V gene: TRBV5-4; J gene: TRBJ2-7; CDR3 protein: CASSKTGGAYEQYF; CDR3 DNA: TGTGCCAGCAGTAAGACAGGGGGCGCATACGAGCAGTACTTC
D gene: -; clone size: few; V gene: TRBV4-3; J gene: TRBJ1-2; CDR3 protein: CASSQGVRGNYGYTF; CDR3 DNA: TGCGCCAGCAGCCAAGGAGTCCGGGGTAACTATGGCTACACCTTC
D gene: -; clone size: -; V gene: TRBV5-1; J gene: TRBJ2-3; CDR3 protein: CASSFPSTDTQYF; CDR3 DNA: TGCGCCAGCAGCTTCCCTAGCACAGATACGCAGTATTTT
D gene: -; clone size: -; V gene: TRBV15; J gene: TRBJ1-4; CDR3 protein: CATRQHAVINEKLFF; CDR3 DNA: TGTGCCACCAGGCAACACGCAGTCATTAATGAAAAACTGTTTTTT
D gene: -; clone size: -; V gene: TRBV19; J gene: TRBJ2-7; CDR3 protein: CASSIDLTDSYEQYF; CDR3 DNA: TGTGCCAGTAGTATAGATCTAACAGACTCCTACGAGCAGTACTTC
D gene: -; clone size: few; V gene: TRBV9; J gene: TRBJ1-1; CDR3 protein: CASSVDWGPEAFF; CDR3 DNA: TGTGCCAGCAGCGTAGACTGGGGGCCCGAAGCTTTCTTT
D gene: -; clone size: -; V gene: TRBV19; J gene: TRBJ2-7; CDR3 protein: CASSPKRLVYEQYF; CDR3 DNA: TGTGCCAGTAGTCCCAAACGACTAGTCTACGAGCAGTACTTC
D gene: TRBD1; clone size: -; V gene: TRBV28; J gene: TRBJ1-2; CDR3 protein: CALRGFSAGYTF; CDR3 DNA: TGTGCCCTCAGGGGGTTCTCCGCTGGCTACACCTTC